This entry describes one T cell receptor beta chain. No antigen is known for it. The germline gives CDR1 MDHEN, CDR2 SYDVKM. The CDR3 sequence is 14 residues long. V was shortened by 3 bases and J by 6 bases, with 12 bases between the two germline ends. This entry is derived from a study of OX40 agonist ivuxolimab in advanced cancers. Background on the study: While on treatment, patients had intravenous ivuxolimab at 0.01 to 10 mg/kg every 2 weeks.

Study-wide points: CD8+ T cells averaged more expanded clones than CD4+. Clonal expansion was seen in CD4+ and CD8+ blood T cells by week 6 at 0.1 to 3.0 mg/kg.

Some clones are missing from TCRdb's copy, which holds only in-frame ones; the method was immunoSEQ multiplex PCR. The table shows fewer than 25,000 clones, with around four fifths occurring only once. This TCR derives from an adult with an advanced solid tumor such as melanoma, head and neck, liver or kidney cancer. This sample comprised CD4+ or CD8+ T cells sorted from blood, obtained in a trial of the OX40 agonist ivuxolimab. J is TRBJ2-1 and V is TRBV28; D is perhaps TRBD2 (5 bases). The CDR3 coding sequence is TGTGCCAGCAGTTTCCCGGGAAAGGGCAATGAGCAGTTCTTC. Translation gives CASSFPGKGNEQFF.